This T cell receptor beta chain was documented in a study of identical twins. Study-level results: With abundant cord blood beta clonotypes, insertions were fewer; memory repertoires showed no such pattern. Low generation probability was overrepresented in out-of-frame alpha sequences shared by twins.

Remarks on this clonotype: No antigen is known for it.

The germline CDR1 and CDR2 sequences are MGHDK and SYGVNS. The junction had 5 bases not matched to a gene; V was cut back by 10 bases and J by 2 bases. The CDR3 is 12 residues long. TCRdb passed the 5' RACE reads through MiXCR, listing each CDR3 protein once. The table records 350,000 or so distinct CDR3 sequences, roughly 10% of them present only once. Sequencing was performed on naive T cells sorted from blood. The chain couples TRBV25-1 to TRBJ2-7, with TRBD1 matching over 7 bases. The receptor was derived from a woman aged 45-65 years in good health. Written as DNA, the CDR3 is TGTGCCACCAGACAGGGCACCTACGAGCAGTACTTC. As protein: CATRQGTYEQYF.